This T cell receptor (beta chain) was documented in a study of blood T cell repertoires in COVID-19. Study summary: Sites across the United States, Italy and Spain contributed samples from acute and convalescent COVID-19. From T cells, B-cell-depleted T cells, or PBMCs came the material, which was cDNA or gDNA.

As handled by the study authors: Scientists estimated how many nucleated cells there were by amplifying reference gene primers. This table comes from immunoSEQ multiplex PCR, and its TCRdb copy is limited to in-frame clones, with some not included. For V, J and clone size, that table is used; D and trimming come from the DNA. The data hold a few hundred thousand clones, with about nine tenths observed a single time. Per the germline V gene, CDR1 is SNHLY and CDR2 is FYNNEI. The CDR3 contains 15 residues. V lost 3 bases, J lost 6 bases, and 11 bases stayed unmatched. The material sequenced was peripheral blood. The TCR comes from a woman between 40 and 55 years old with acute or convalescent COVID-19. J is TRBJ2-7 and V is TRBV2, with 7 bases fitting TRBD2. The CDR3 coding sequence is TGTGCCAGCAGTGAGGGCGGGAGAGATTTAAGCGAGCAGTACGTC. Its translation: CASSEGGRDLSEQYV.